The 3 T cell receptor beta chains below all came from one sample that was sequenced in a study of regulatory and conventional T cells in RAG deficiency. Conventional CD4+ T cells were sorted from blood as CD25-low CD127-high cells. Clones were sequenced by immunoSEQ multiplex PCR, and TCRdb holds only the in-frame ones, with some missing. This table holds roughly 28,000 clones, about 95% found once. This sample was shared with a second study, whose subject was regulatory T cells. Turning to that study: The primer mix had 52 TRBV and 13 TRBJ primers.

Source material: CD25- CD4+ T cells sorted from blood. The origin of the receptors is a human donor in good health.

This rearrangement joins TRBV5-1 to TRBJ2-7; D is perhaps TRBD2 (5 bases). Germline V gives CDR1 SGHRS, CDR2 YFSETQ. Between the trimmed V and J ends, which lost 5 bases and 2 bases, there was a span of 11 bases. The CDR3 is 13 amino acids. Here the CDR3 reads CASRWTGAYEQYF. The CDR3, as DNA: TGCGCCAGCAGATGGACTGGGGCCTACGAGCAGTACTTC. The variable domain in full, with the rest retrieved from reference TRBV5-1 and TRBJ2-7, is KAGVTQTPRYLIKTRGQQVTLSCSPISGHRSVSWYQQTPGQGLQFLFEYFSETQRNKGNFPGRFSGRQFSNSRSEMNVSTLELGDSALYLCASRWTGAYEQYFGPGTRLTVT.

The chain couples TRBV2 to TRBJ2-1; 12 positions agree with TRBD2. V was clipped by 7 bases and J by 7 bases; unmatched bases: 8. CDR3 length: 15 amino acids. Germline CDR1 reads SNHLY; CDR2 reads FYNNEI. This CDR3 is CASTQASGGANEQFF. CDR3 coding DNA: TGTGCCAGCACCCAAGCTAGCGGGGGGGCTAATGAGCAGTTCTTC.

This chain uses TRBV27 with TRBJ1-3; 7 bases align to TRBD1. The CDR3 is 16 residues long. The V and J ends lost 6 bases and 6 bases, in that order; junction bases with no gene match: 14. Germline V gene sequence: CDR1 MNHEY, CDR2 SMNVEV (reference sequence). For the CDR3, the DNA is TGTGCCAGCAGGGACTTAATAGGGGACAGCGAAAACACCATATATTTT. This sequence encodes CASRDLIGDSENTIYF.